These 10 T cell receptor beta chains came from one sample sequenced in a study of Ad26.COV2.S vaccination and SARS-CoV-2 variants. The data were produced by immunoSEQ multiplex PCR, yet TCRdb's version contains in-frame clones alone and is incomplete. Of under 250,000 clones listed, 87% are singletons. The treatment is: about 20 received Ad26.COV2.S at low or high dose, single or two shots; 5 received placebo; per-sample allocation not given. Repertoires come from day 63 after the first vaccine or placebo injection. This specimen was peripheral blood, taken in a trial of Ad26.COV2.S vaccine versus placebo. Source of these receptors: a person aged 18-65 years who received the Ad26.COV2.S COVID-19 vaccine or a placebo.

This clone has only a few counts. The V gene is TRBV12-5, the J gene TRBJ1-1, with D perhaps TRBD1 (5 bases). Looked up from germline, CDR1 is LGHNT and CDR2 is FRNRAP. The germline V and J ends were trimmed by 4 bases and 5 bases, with 14 bases remaining between them. The length of the CDR3 is 14 residues. CDR3 protein: CASGSRVMGTEAFF. The DNA of the CDR3 is TGTGCTAGTGGTTCCAGGGTGATGGGGACTGAAGCTTTCTTT.

This chain joins TRBV21-1 and TRBJ1-6; TRBD1 was called by the table and not checked on the DNA. TRBV21-1 is assigned pseudogene status. The length of the CDR3 is 13 residues. This CDR3 reads CASLRQGDSPLHF. Written as DNA, the CDR3 is TGTGCCAGTTTGAGACAGGGTGATTCACCCCTCCACTTT.

V and J are TRBV19 and TRBJ1-2; a possible D gene is TRBD1 (5 bases). There are 13 residues in the CDR3. Germline-derived CDR1 and CDR2 are LNHDA and SQIVND (reference sequence). V lost 2 bases and J 11 bases, leaving 15 bases between the germline ends. The CDR3 DNA follows: TGTGCCAGTAGTATATCGCGGGACGATACGTACACCTTC. Translation: CASSISRDDTYTF.

The chain joins TRBV2 to TRBJ2-3, with a tentative D call TRBD1 (5 bases). Germline V CDR1 and CDR2: SNHLY, FYNNEI. The V gene lost 5 bases and the J gene lost 6 bases, with 12 bases spanning the gap. The CDR3 length is 13 residues. CDR3 loop: CASSSRVSDTQYF. CDR3 in DNA: TGTGCCAGCAGTTCCAGGGTTTCGGATACGCAGTATTTT.

This clone was detected once. The chain combines TRBV10-3 with TRBJ1-2; D gene uncertain. Germline V gene lookup returns CDR1 ENHRY and CDR2 SYGVKD. CDR3 size: 14 residues. V lost 6 bases, J lost 7 bases, and 18 bases lay in between. CDR3 DNA: TGTGCCATCAGCCTGGGAACAGCGCGCTCTGGCTACACCTTC. Translation: CAISLGTARSGYTF.

This chain joins TRBV2 and TRBJ2-7, with TRBD1 identical over 8 bases. Germline V CDR1 and CDR2: SNHLY, FYNNEI. This CDR3 has 15 amino acids. The V gene end was trimmed by 8 bases and the J gene end by 3 bases; junction bases not matched to a gene: 12. This CDR3 reads CASPPRQGTLYEQYF. In nucleotides, the CDR3 is TGTGCCAGCCCCCCGCGACAGGGGACTCTCTACGAGCAGTACTTC.

Remarks on this clone: Compared with germline, one end of the junction differs, possibly owing to a read error. This chain uses TRBV29-1 with TRBJ1-2, with unresolved D. The germline CDR1 and CDR2 sequences are SQVTM and ANQGSEA. This CDR3 is built from 13 residues. The CDR3 region is CSVEGWENYGYTF. For the CDR3, the DNA is TGCAGCGTCGAAGGGTGGGAAAACTATGGCTACACCTTC.

The genes are TRBV19 and TRBJ1-5; TRBD1 matches 7 bases. Germline values: CDR1 LNHDA, CDR2 SQIVND (reference sequence). The CDR3 is 16 amino acids. The V and J ends lost 6 bases and 2 bases, in that order; junction bases with no gene match: 10. The CDR3 sequence is CASRTRTGDRNQPQHF. The CDR3 region has the DNA TGTGCCAGTAGAACCCGCACAGGGGATCGCAATCAGCCCCAGCATTTT.

This clone was observed a few times. The chain is built from TRBV30 and TRBJ1-1; D is perhaps TRBD1 (5 bases). Germline V gene data show CDR1 as GTSNPN and CDR2 as SVGIG (reference sequence). V was pared by 3 bases and J by 7 bases, with 12 bases between. This CDR3 contains 12 residues. The CDR3: CAWSAGTLEAFF. The CDR3 bases are TGTGCCTGGAGCGCTGGGACTCTTGAAGCTTTCTTT.

This chain links TRBV5-1 with TRBJ2-2, with 7 positions matching TRBD1. The germline V gene has CDR1 SGHRS and CDR2 YFSETQ. This CDR3 has 16 residues. V was pared by 0 bases and J by 2 bases, with 4 bases of the junction left unmatched. CDR3 in amino acids: CASSLDRGANTGELFF. In nucleotides, the CDR3 is TGCGCCAGCAGCTTGGACAGGGGTGCTAACACCGGGGAGCTGTTTTTT.